This TCR beta chain emerged from a study of blood T cell repertoires in COVID-19. Measured with immunoSEQ multiplex PCR; TCRdb has only the in-frame clones, and not every one. The sample records 360,000 or so clones, roughly nine tenths being singletons. V gave up 4 bases and J gave up 7 bases; unmatched junction bases: 11. Germline lookup yields CDR1 LGHDT and CDR2 YNNKEL (reference sequence). The CDR3 spans 16 residues. The clonotype originates from an older woman with COVID-19, enrolled during active disease. This sequence joins TRBV3-1 (or the pseudogene TRBV3-2) and TRBJ1-4; TRBD1 agrees at 8 bases. The sample was peripheral blood. The CDR3 DNA sequence: TGTGCCAGCAGCCGTACGGTTCAGGGGGCAGGTGAAAAACTGTTTTTT. Its translation: CASSRTVQGAGEKLFF.